This record looks at one TCR beta chain sequence and its context. Its antigen has not been determined. Base-call qualities are not available, and no considerably larger clone is one nucleotide away. The sample originates from a study of PD-1 blockade in classical Hodgkin lymphoma (dated by TCRdb to 2018 to 2021). With regard to the full study: Nivolumab dosing was 3 mg/kg intravenously every 2 weeks, continuing until either disease progression or unacceptable toxicity. The study used CyTOF and TCR beta sequencing to define a peripheral blood immune signature of response to PD-1 blockade in classical Hodgkin lymphoma.

Taken from the germline V gene, the CDR1 and CDR2 loops are MNHEY and SVGAGI. V was cut back by 6 bases and J by 2 bases, leaving a gap of 8 bases between them. The CDR3 runs 13 residues from the cysteine to the phenylalanine. Left in the record is the CDR3 DNA by itself, 39 bases read in frame from the first base. In the paper's terms, the time point label means: cycle 2 day 1 (C2D1) of nivolumab. All trial patients had relapsed after autologous stem cell transplantation, with cohorts A, B and C differing in prior brentuximab vedotin exposure. The trial cohort comprised about 60 patients with relapsed/refractory classical Hodgkin lymphoma whose best overall responses were complete response, partial response or progressive disease. Single-agent nivolumab was administered to trial patients in the multi-cohort phase II CheckMate 205 trial. Best overall response was determined by an independent review committee according to the 2007 International Working Group response criteria. PBMCs from the trial were collected at three points: immediately before nivolumab initiation (C1D1), and during therapy at cycle 2 day 1 and cycle 4 day 1. Peripheral blood was collected in 8 mL Vacutainer Cell Preparation Tubes, from which PBMCs were isolated by centrifugation and then cryopreserved.

The Qiagen DNeasy kit was used to extract genomic DNA both from unsorted PBMCs and from the negatively selected CD4+ and CD8+ fractions. Using primers that anneal to V and J segments, immunoSEQ multiplex PCR amplified the TCR beta CDR3 regions. Amplification bias was minimized using a synthetic immune receptor repertoire, and residual bias was removed computationally after sequencing. In the paper's pipeline: Custom Python scripts were used to quantify repertoire diversity as the Shannon entropy index. Unsorted, CD4+ and CD8+ repertoires were analyzed separately, except in combined analyses where CD4+ and CD8+ sequences were merged in silico. Clonal expansion was defined as a frequency increase of at least 2-fold after treatment compared with C1D1, and clones undetected at baseline were assigned a pseudocount of 0.5. Singleton clones were defined as clones with 0 or 1 copy at C1D1, and non-singleton clones were defined as clones with 2 or more copies. Clones expanded in unsorted samples were assigned a CD4+, CD8+ or unknown annotation through matching of protein sequences in sorted samples from the same patient. Wilcoxon tests were applied to paired samples to test diversity changes from C1D1 to C4D1. The source is immuneACCESS, and TCRdb retained only in-frame sequences with V and J called. Part of the clones is not carried over; for the studies checked, unresolved V genes explain less than half of this, and the remainder is unexplained. D and trimming were read from the DNA, whereas the V and J calls and clone size are those reported in that table. The sample has 55,000 to 75,000 clones on record, about two thirds of them singletons. Together, the top ten hold approximately 9.1% of the sample.

Results the study describes overall, beyond this receptor: Baseline TCR diversity was reported to be lower in newly diagnosed patients than in healthy donors, and even lower in relapsed/refractory patients. By C4D1, a significant rise was seen in CD4+ TCR diversity but not in CD8+ TCR diversity (p=0.0027 vs p=0.16), and the rise was most apparent among complete responders (p=0.02). The study was restricted to a single clinical trial cohort, and the causes of repertoire differences, possibly disease activity or prior therapy, were left undefined. Lower diversity was seen in patients whose nivolumab began less than 1 year after ASCT, and these patients were left out of later analyses so that immune reconstitution would not confound the results. Trial patients with a complete response had baseline diversity similar to that of newly diagnosed patients, while partial responders and progressors had significantly lower diversity.

The sequence joins TRBV6-5 to TRBJ1-5; the D gene cannot be named for sure. The sequencing here drew on peripheral blood mononuclear cells (PBMCs), taken before the second cycle of nivolumab. This clonotype was obtained from a human donor with classical Hodgkin lymphoma. The DNA is as follows: TGTGCCAGCAGGGCGTTCGGCAATCAGCCCCAGCATTTT. Its translation reads: CASRAFGNQPQHF.